This T cell receptor beta chain was identified during a study of blood T cell repertoires in COVID-19. Looking at the study overall: Both acute and convalescent COVID-19 samples were obtained from the United States, Italy and Spain.

Germline loops: CDR1 MNHEY, CDR2 SVGEGT. The CDR3 runs 15 residues. V shed 6 bases and J 5 bases; nucleotides not matched to a gene: 9. Using immunoSEQ multiplex PCR, the repertoire was profiled, and TCRdb retains in-frame clones only, with some absent. The data show 250,000 or so clones, around 90% seen once. The clonotype originates from a man aged 30 to 39 with COVID-19, enrolled during active disease. The genes are TRBV6-2 or TRBV6-3 and TRBJ2-1; 8 positions agree with TRBD1. Sequencing was performed on peripheral blood. The CDR3 protein is CASSSGQAPDNEQFF. Written as DNA, the CDR3 is TGTGCCAGCAGCTCGGGACAGGCCCCCGACAATGAGCAGTTCTTC.